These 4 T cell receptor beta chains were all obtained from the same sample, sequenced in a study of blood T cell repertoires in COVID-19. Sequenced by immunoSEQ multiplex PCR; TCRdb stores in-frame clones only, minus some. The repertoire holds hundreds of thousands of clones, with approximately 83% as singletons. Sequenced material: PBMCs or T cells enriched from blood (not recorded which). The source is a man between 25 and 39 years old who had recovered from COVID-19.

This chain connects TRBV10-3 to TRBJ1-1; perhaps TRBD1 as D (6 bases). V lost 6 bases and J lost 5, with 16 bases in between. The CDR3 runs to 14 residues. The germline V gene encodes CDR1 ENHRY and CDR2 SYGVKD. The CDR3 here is CAISQAGEGTEAFF. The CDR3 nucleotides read TGTGCCATCAGCCAAGCAGGGGAAGGGACTGAAGCTTTCTTT.

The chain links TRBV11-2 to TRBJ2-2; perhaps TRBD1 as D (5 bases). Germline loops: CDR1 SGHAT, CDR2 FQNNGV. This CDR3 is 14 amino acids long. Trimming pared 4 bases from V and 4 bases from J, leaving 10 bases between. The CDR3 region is CASSSLQATGELFF. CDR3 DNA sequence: TGTGCCAGCAGCTCGCTACAGGCCACCGGGGAGCTGTTTTTT.

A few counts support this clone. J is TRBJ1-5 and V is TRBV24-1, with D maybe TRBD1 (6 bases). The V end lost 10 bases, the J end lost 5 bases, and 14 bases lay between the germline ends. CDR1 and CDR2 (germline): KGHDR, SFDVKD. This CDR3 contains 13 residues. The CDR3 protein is CATYRDNHQPQHF. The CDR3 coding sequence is TGTGCCACATACCGGGACAACCATCAGCCCCAGCATTTT.

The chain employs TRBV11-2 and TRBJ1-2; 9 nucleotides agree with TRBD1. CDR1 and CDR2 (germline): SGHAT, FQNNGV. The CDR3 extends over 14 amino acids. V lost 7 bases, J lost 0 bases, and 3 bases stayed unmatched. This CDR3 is CASTQGATNYGYTF. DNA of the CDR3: TGTGCCAGCACACAGGGGGCCACTAACTATGGCTACACCTTC.